The 17 T cell receptor beta chains reported below all come from one sample, sequenced in a study of beta chain features in type 1 diabetes (dated by TCRdb to the late 2010s). To prepare the library, the immunoSEQ multiplex PCR assay was applied. The entire amount of isolated RNA was reverse transcribed using the High Capacity cDNA Reverse Transcription Kit, so the sequenced TCRB transcripts were expressed ones. As stored in TCRdb, this immuneACCESS dataset retains in-frame rearrangements with V and J assigned. A fraction of the clones does not appear; measured against another copy, unresolved V genes explain less than half of the discrepancy, and the remainder lacks a known reason. Counted in this sample were 240,000 or so clones; about 26% of them appeared once. Of the sample, 3% to 4% falls within the top ten clones. The sequenced sample consisted of central memory CD4+ T cells from blood. The receptors derive from a man aged 25 to 40 in good health.

This clone was recorded a few times. The chain carries TRBV5-4 and TRBJ2-1, with D perhaps matching TRBD2 (6 bases). CDR1 and CDR2 from the germline V gene are SGHNT and YYREEE (reference sequence). The length of the CDR3 is 16 residues. V was pared by 0 bases and J by 6 bases, with 16 bases between. The CDR3 DNA reads as TGTGCCAGCAGCTTGGAAACTAGCCTGGGGTTCAATGAGCAGTTCTTC. It specifies CASSLETSLGFNEQFF.

This clone was observed at least ten times. The chain links TRBV30 to TRBJ2-7; no reliable D call. Per the germline V gene, CDR1 is GTSNPN and CDR2 is SVGIG (reference sequence). Trimming took 1 base from V and 4 from J, leaving 8 bases between them. The CDR3 has 12 residues. The CDR3: CAWSGSLYEQYF. CDR3 nucleotides: TGTGCCTGGAGTGGATCTTTATACGAGCAGTACTTC.

This clone was detected only a few times. Here the CDR3 DNA reads TGTGCCAGCAGCGCCGACAGGGAGGGGACCCAGTACTTC. It specifies CASSADREGTQYF. The genes are TRBV7-2 and TRBJ2-5; D is possibly TRBD1 or TRBD2 (7 bases each). The length of the CDR3 is 13 residues. CDR1 is SGHTA and CDR2 is FQGNSA in the germline V gene. The V end was cut by 5 bases, the J end by 7 bases, with 14 bases between.

The table lists this clone with a count of one. The chain combines TRBV7-2 with TRBJ2-5, with 11 bases aligning to TRBD1. Germline trimming cut 5 bases from V and 4 bases from J; bases unmatched to any gene: 6. The CDR3 consists of 15 residues. The germline V gene encodes CDR1 SGHTA and CDR2 FQGNSA. The CDR3 spells CASSTRTGGVETQYF. The DNA for the CDR3 is TGTGCCAGCAGCACGCGGACAGGGGGCGTAGAGACCCAGTACTTC.

The rearrangement links TRBV29-1 to TRBJ2-1; D is undetermined. Trimming stripped 5 bases from V and 0 bases from J, with 5 bases between. CDR1 and CDR2 from the germline V gene are SQVTM and ANQGSEA. The CDR3 spans 12 residues. DNA of the CDR3: TGCAGCGTTTTCAACTCCTACAATGAGCAGTTCTTC. Amino acids: CSVFNSYNEQFF.

The chain uses TRBV27 and TRBJ1-2, with 7 bases lining up with TRBD1. This CDR3 region has 16 residues. Looked up from germline, CDR1 is MNHEY and CDR2 is SMNVEV (reference sequence). Unmatched junction bases numbered 14, after V lost 5 bases and J lost 5 bases. CDR3 sequence reads: CASSPLPSSGGYGYTF. CDR3 DNA: TGTGCCAGCAGTCCCCTACCATCGTCAGGGGGTTATGGCTACACCTTC.

This clone came up a few times. This chain links TRBV9 with TRBJ1-1; D call uncertain. Between the trimmed V and J ends, which lost 0 bases and 2 bases, there was a span of 8 bases. This CDR3 region has 14 residues. Germline-derived CDR1 and CDR2 are SGDLS and YYNGEE. The CDR3 sequence is CASSVVRGNTEAFF. The DNA of the CDR3 is TGTGCCAGCAGCGTAGTGAGAGGCAACACTGAAGCTTTCTTT. The full variable domain, completed using reference TRBV9 and TRBJ1-1, is DSGVTQTPKHLITATGQRVTLRCSPRSGDLSVYWYQQSLDQGLQFLIQYYNGEERAKGNILERFSAQQFPDLHSELNLSSLELGDSALYFCASSVVRGNTEAFFGQGTRLTVV.

A word on this clone: The sample carries other DNA sequences with the same CDR3. The gene calls are TRBV2 and TRBJ2-3, with 9 bases identical to TRBD2. This CDR3 comprises 15 residues. J lost 1 base, V lost 7 bases, and 6 bases had no gene match. Germline values: CDR1 SNHLY, CDR2 FYNNEI. CDR3 nucleotides: TGTGCCAGCAACCGAGCGGGGGGTGGCACAGATACGCAGTATTTT. Translated, it gives CASNRAGGGTDTQYF.

This chain joins TRBV10-3 and TRBJ2-3, with unresolved D. This CDR3 contains 14 residues. The V end lost 2 bases, the J end lost 1 base, and 7 bases lay between the germline ends. Germline V gene data show CDR1 as ENHRY and CDR2 as SYGVKD. Here the CDR3 reads CAISEGLGTDTQYF. Written as DNA, the CDR3 is TGTGCCATCAGTGAGGGGCTGGGCACAGATACGCAGTATTTT.

This clone has more than one count but fewer than ten. This chain joins TRBV28 and TRBJ1-5; unclear D gene. The CDR3 length is 13 residues. V was pared by 3 bases and J by 6 bases, with 9 bases between. CDR1 is MDHEN and CDR2 is SYDVKM in the germline V gene. The CDR3 loop is CASSFPSTQPQHF. The CDR3, as DNA: TGTGCCAGCAGTTTCCCCTCTACTCAGCCCCAGCATTTT.

The J gene is TRBJ1-1, the V gene TRBV5-1, with D possibly matching TRBD1 (6 bases). Trimming removed 3 bases from V and 1 base from J, with 10 bases in between. Per the germline V gene, CDR1 is SGHRS and CDR2 is YFSETQ. This CDR3 contains 14 residues. This CDR3 is CASSYGTKNTEAFF. As DNA, the CDR3 is TGCGCCAGCAGCTACGGGACAAAGAACACTGAAGCTTTCTTT.

There are a few counts of this clone. This chain uses TRBV30 with TRBJ2-2; D not resolved. Germline values: CDR1 GTSNPN, CDR2 SVGIG (reference sequence). There are 14 residues in the CDR3. Trimming stripped 3 bases from V and 0 bases from J, with 8 bases between. The CDR3 protein is CAWRALANTGELFF. The CDR3 DNA sequence: TGTGCCTGGAGGGCTCTCGCGAACACCGGGGAGCTGTTTTTT.

This clone was observed many times. The chain couples TRBV5-6 to TRBJ2-1; D is unresolved. In germline, CDR1 is SGHDT, CDR2 YYEEEE. V lost 0 bases, J lost 8 bases, and 6 bases lay in between. The CDR3 is made up of 12 amino acids. The CDR3 is CASSLVGHEQFF. The CDR3 nucleotides read TGTGCCAGCAGCTTGGTGGGTCATGAGCAGTTCTTC.

The J gene is TRBJ2-7, the V gene TRBV6-5; 8 positions match TRBD1. This CDR3 is 12 amino acids long. The junction had 2 bases not matched to a gene; V was cut back by 7 bases and J by 3 bases. From germline, CDR1 is MNHEY and CDR2 SVGAGI. The CDR3, as DNA: TGTGCCAGCATCGGACAGGGCTACGAGCAGTACTTC. This sequence encodes CASIGQGYEQYF.

This clone was seen only a few times. The chain combines TRBV6-6 with TRBJ2-2; D is uncertain. CDR3 length: 11 residues. V was cut by 4 bases and J by 4 bases, with 1 base left in between. Germline CDR1 MNHNY, CDR2 SVGAGI (reference sequence). CDR3 in DNA: TGTGCCAGCAGTTTCACCGGGGAGCTGTTTTTT. Translating gives CASSFTGELFF.

Turning to this clone: Distinct nucleotide sequences in the sample also encode this CDR3. The chain is built from TRBV4-1 and TRBJ1-1; a weak D match, TRBD1 (6 bases). The CDR3 spans 13 residues. V lost 3 bases, J lost 1 base, and 6 bases lay in between. Germline V CDR1 and CDR2: MGHRA, YSYEKL. The CDR3 DNA follows: TGCGCCAGCAGCCAGACAGGGAACACTGAAGCTTTCTTT. Its translation is CASSQTGNTEAFF.

This clone was found many times. The rearrangement joins TRBV10-3 to TRBJ1-1; TRBD1 matches at 11 bases. The J segment lost 5 bases and the V segment lost 7 bases, leaving 6 bases of the junction unmatched. The V gene's germline CDR1 is ENHRY and CDR2 SYGVKD. The CDR3 totals 14 residues. The CDR3 sequence is CAITGDRGMTEAFF. CDR3 DNA: TGTGCCATCACCGGGGACAGGGGGATGACTGAAGCTTTCTTT.